The 30 T cell receptor beta chains given below trace back to one sample, sequenced in a study of blood T cell repertoires in COVID-19. Measured with immunoSEQ multiplex PCR; TCRdb has only the in-frame clones, and not every one. The sample has 130,000 or so clones; around two thirds are singletons. The sequenced sample was peripheral blood. The receptors here all came from a woman between 65 and 79 years old with acute or convalescent COVID-19.

This chain links TRBV5-6 with TRBJ1-2; D gene uncertain. The ends were cut back, 0 bases at V and 2 bases at J, with 11 bases in the middle. Germline CDR1 is SGHDT and CDR2 is YYEEEE. This CDR3 comprises 15 residues. Here the CDR3 reads CASSLDPDLNYGYTF. The CDR3 coding sequence is TGTGCCAGCAGCTTGGATCCAGACTTAAACTATGGCTACACCTTC.

This chain joins TRBV28 and TRBJ1-5, with 7 nucleotides matching TRBD1. The CDR3 has 15 amino acids. The J segment lost 3 bases and the V segment lost 7 bases, leaving 9 bases of the junction unmatched. CDR1 and CDR2 (germline): MDHEN, SYDVKM. DNA for the CDR3: TGTGCCAGCATCAAGAGGACAGGTCCCAATCAGCCCCAGCATTTT. It yields the protein CASIKRTGPNQPQHF.

About this clone: Distinct nucleotide sequences in the sample also encode this CDR3. The chain employs TRBV11-3 and TRBJ1-1; D ambiguous. This CDR3 comprises 13 residues. Germline CDR1 and CDR2: SGHNT and YENEEA. V lost 4 bases and J 1 base, leaving 7 bases between the germline ends. CDR3 DNA sequence: TGTGCCAGCAGCTCGTCAGGGAACACTGAAGCTTTCTTT. Protein: CASSSSGNTEAFF.

The CDR3 reads CASSEIAGGDTQYF. For the CDR3, the DNA is TGTGCCAGCAGTGAAATAGCGGGAGGAGATACGCAGTATTTT. The rearrangement links TRBV2 to TRBJ2-3; the match to TRBD2 covers 10 bases. The CDR3 runs 14 residues. V lost 2 bases and J lost 5; bases outside the gene matches: 1. The germline V gene encodes CDR1 SNHLY and CDR2 FYNNEI.

The CDR3 protein is CASSAIIGTGGTVAFF. The CDR3 DNA reads as TGTGCCAGCAGTGCCATAATCGGGACAGGGGGAACGGTGGCTTTCTTT. The chain couples TRBV6-1 to TRBJ1-1, with 11 nucleotides matching TRBD1. Looked up from germline, CDR1 is MNHNS and CDR2 is SASEGT. J lost 11 bases, V lost 4 bases, and 15 bases had no gene match. CDR3 length equals 16 residues.

The chain carries TRBV5-1 and TRBJ2-7; TRBD1 might be the D (6 bases). Per germline, CDR1 SGHRS and CDR2 YFSETQ. Deletions cut 1 base from V and 3 bases from J, with 8 bases between. The CDR3 runs to 13 residues. This CDR3 reads CASSLNRDYEQYF. In DNA form, the CDR3 reads TGCGCCAGCAGCTTGAACAGGGACTACGAGCAGTACTTC. The whole variable domain, remainder taken from reference TRBV5-1 and TRBJ2-7, is KAGVTQTPRYLIKTRGQQVTLSCSPISGHRSVSWYQQTPGQGLQFLFEYFSETQRNKGNFPGRFSGRQFSNSRSEMNVSTLELGDSALYLCASSLNRDYEQYFGPGTRLTVT.

The chain recombines TRBV6-4 with TRBJ1-5; possible D gene TRBD1, 5 bases. Trimming removed 3 bases from V and 6 bases from J, with 9 bases in between. Germline V CDR1 and CDR2: MRHNA, SNTAGT. This CDR3 is 13 amino acids long. The CDR3 reads CASSEGEGQPQHF. In DNA, the CDR3 is TGTGCCAGCAGTGAAGGGGAAGGTCAGCCCCAGCATTTT.

This chain connects TRBV6-1 to TRBJ1-2; tentatively, D is TRBD1 (6 bases). This CDR3 has 15 residues. Germline V gene lookup returns CDR1 MNHNS and CDR2 SASEGT. The V end lost 3 bases, the J end lost 6 bases, and 17 bases lay between the germline ends. CDR3 region: CASSDYSTGLNGYTF. In DNA, the CDR3 is TGTGCCAGCAGTGATTACTCTACAGGGTTGAATGGCTACACCTTC.

The chain couples TRBV30 to TRBJ2-1; 7 bases match TRBD1. This CDR3 comprises 16 residues. Per the germline V gene, CDR1 is GTSNPN and CDR2 is SVGIG (reference sequence). With 3 bases clipped from V and 4 bases from J, the junction kept 12 bases outside the gene matches. Here the CDR3 DNA reads TGTGCCTGGAGCCCCAGGGCCAGGGGGTTGTACAATGAGCAGTTCTTC. Its translation: CAWSPRARGLYNEQFF.

This clone was seen ten or more times. The chain carries TRBV4-1 and TRBJ2-2; TRBD1 matches at 7 bases. The CDR3 spans 13 residues. Germline CDR1 is MGHRA and CDR2 is YSYEKL. V lost 3 bases to trimming and J lost 7 bases; unmatched junction nucleotides: 2. The CDR3 reads CASSHAGGGELFF. DNA of the CDR3: TGCGCCAGCAGCCATGCAGGGGGCGGGGAGCTGTTTTTT.

This chain connects TRBV4-1 to TRBJ2-7; TRBD1 aligns across 7 bases. Germline V gives CDR1 MGHRA, CDR2 YSYEKL. V trimming: 1 base; J trimming: 0 bases; junction bases outside the gene matches: 3. The CDR3 has 15 amino acids. The CDR3 is CASSQGRGSSYEQYF. The CDR3 DNA is TGCGCCAGCAGCCAAGGCAGGGGGAGCTCCTACGAGCAGTACTTC.

V gene TRBV30 combines with J gene TRBJ2-1, with 9 nucleotides matching TRBD2. The V gene's germline CDR1 is GTSNPN and CDR2 SVGIG (reference sequence). CDR3 length: 15 residues. The J segment lost 8 bases and the V segment lost 0 bases, leaving 8 bases of the junction unmatched. CDR3 loop: CAWSVGLAGRDEQFF. The DNA for the CDR3 is TGTGCCTGGAGTGTGGGTCTAGCGGGACGGGATGAGCAGTTCTTC.

The gene calls are TRBV6-2 or TRBV6-3 and TRBJ1-1; 7 bases match TRBD1. Germline values: CDR1 MNHEY, CDR2 SVGEGT. The ends lost 5 bases at V and 1 base at J; junction bases unmatched: 1. The CDR3 is 13 amino acids. The CDR3 reads CASSRQGNTEAFF. The CDR3 DNA sequence: TGTGCCAGCAGTCGACAGGGGAACACTGAAGCTTTCTTT.

This clone was seen just once. The chain has TRBV7-2 and TRBJ2-2; the D is unclear. The CDR3 is made up of 13 amino acids. Per the germline V gene, CDR1 is SGHTA and CDR2 is FQGNSA. Trimming shortened V by 2 bases and J by 4 bases, and 5 bases separated the two germline ends. Here the CDR3 DNA reads TGTGCCAGCAGCTTATCCATCACCGGGGAGCTGTTTTTT. Its translation: CASSLSITGELFF.

The chain carries TRBV19 and TRBJ1-5, with D unresolved. The CDR3 runs to 15 residues. Germline loops: CDR1 LNHDA, CDR2 SQIVND (reference sequence). V was pared by 7 bases and J by 3 bases, with 16 bases between. CDR3 loop: CASTRGTATNQPQHF. The DNA for the CDR3 is TGTGCCAGTACCCGAGGTACGGCAACCAATCAGCCCCAGCATTTT.

Written as DNA, the CDR3 is TGTGCCAGCAGTTTTCCAGGGCACACTGAAGCTTTCTTT. It translates to CASSFPGHTEAFF. V usage is TRBV25-1 and J usage is TRBJ1-1; D may be TRBD1 (5 bases). The CDR3 is made up of 13 amino acids. Germline CDR1 MGHDK, CDR2 SYGVNS. The V end was cut by 5 bases, the J end by 3 bases, with 10 bases between. Drawing the rest from reference TRBV25-1 and TRBJ1-1, the complete variable domain is EADIYQTPRYLVIGTGKKITLECSQTMGHDKMYWYQQDPGMELHLIHYSYGVNSTEKGDLSSESTVSRIRTEHFPLTLESARPSHTSQYLCASSFPGHTEAFFGQGTRLTVV.

The chain links TRBV2 to TRBJ1-4; 7 positions agree with TRBD1. This CDR3 has 16 residues. The trim removed 6 bases at V and 0 bases at J, leaving 7 bases unmatched. Germline V gene data show CDR1 as SNHLY and CDR2 as FYNNEI. The CDR3 DNA reads TGTGCCAGCAGCGGCGGACAGGTTGCAACTAATGAAAAACTGTTTTTT. It specifies CASSGGQVATNEKLFF. Using reference TRBV2 and TRBJ1-4 for the parts outside the CDR3, the full variable domain is EPEVTQTPSHQVTQMGQEVILRCVPISNHLYFYWYRQILGQKVEFLVSFYNNEISEKSEIFDDQFSVERPDGSNFTLKIRSTKLEDSAMYFCASSGGQVATNEKLFFGSGTQLSVL.

The rearrangement links TRBV5-4 to TRBJ1-4; a possible D gene is TRBD1 (5 bases). From germline, CDR1 is SGHNT and CDR2 YYREEE (reference sequence). V lost 4 bases, J lost 6 bases, and 16 bases lay in between. The CDR3 sequence is 15 residues long. CDR3 loop: CASSPGGTGYEKLFF. DNA of the CDR3: TGTGCCAGCAGCCCCGGAGGGACTGGATATGAAAAACTGTTTTTT.

Many counts were recorded for this clone. The chain recombines TRBV5-1 with TRBJ1-2; possible D gene TRBD1, 6 bases. The CDR3 is 14 amino acids. V shed 2 bases and J shed 8 bases, with 16 bases lying between them. Looked up from germline, CDR1 is SGHRS and CDR2 is YFSETQ. This CDR3 is CASSFRGPPEGYTF. The CDR3 DNA reads TGCGCCAGCAGCTTCAGGGGCCCTCCCGAGGGCTACACCTTC.

This rearrangement joins TRBV19 to TRBJ2-2, with TRBD2 matching 10 bases. Germline assignment: CDR1 LNHDA and CDR2 SQIVND (reference sequence). After removal of 2 bases from V and 4 bases from J, the junction contained 16 bases not matched to a gene. CDR3 length: 20 residues. The CDR3 DNA is TGTGCCAGTAGTATACCCCAGGGTAGCGGGAGGCCCAACGCCACCGGGGAGCTGTTTTTT. Translating gives CASSIPQGSGRPNATGELFF.

V is TRBV7-2 and J is TRBJ2-7; D is uncertain. The V gene lost 0 bases and the J gene lost 0 bases, with 12 bases spanning the gap. The germline gives CDR1 SGHTA, CDR2 FQGNSA. This CDR3 is 16 amino acids long. Written as DNA, the CDR3 is TGTGCCAGCAGCTTAGCAGGCAGGTTAAGCTCCTACGAGCAGTACTTC. Protein: CASSLAGRLSSYEQYF.

V is TRBV29-1 and J is TRBJ2-5; D is possibly TRBD1 (5 bases). V shed 8 bases and J shed 2 bases, with 9 bases lying between them. CDR3 length equals 11 residues. Germline CDR1 and CDR2: SQVTM and ANQGSEA. DNA of the CDR3: TGCAGCTATGGACAACAAGAGACCCAGTACTTC. This encodes CSYGQQETQYF.

This chain uses TRBV7-8 with TRBJ1-1; 7 bases are shared with TRBD1. Per the germline V gene, CDR1 is SGHVS and CDR2 is FQNEAQ. Losses at the gene ends were 1 base for V and 5 bases for J; bases not matched to a gene: 4. This CDR3 has 14 amino acids. CDR3 sequence reads: CASSLEQGLTEAFF. The CDR3 region has the DNA TGTGCCAGCAGCTTAGAACAGGGGTTGACTGAAGCTTTCTTT.

The gene calls are TRBV28 and TRBJ2-7; the match to TRBD1 covers 10 bases. V was clipped by 7 bases and J by 7 bases; unmatched bases: 16. Per the germline V gene, CDR1 is MDHEN and CDR2 is SYDVKM. The CDR3 loop spans 16 amino acids. The CDR3 is CASTPSSGQGDLEQYF. The CDR3 bases are TGTGCCAGCACCCCTAGCTCCGGACAGGGGGATCTGGAGCAGTACTTC.

The chain combines TRBV9 with TRBJ2-1, with no clear D. Germline V gene data show CDR1 as SGDLS and CDR2 as YYNGEE. CDR3 length equals 15 residues. V lost 3 bases and J lost 0, with 10 bases in between. The CDR3 DNA reads as TGTGCCAGCAGCGCCCGAGGAGTCTCCTACAATGAGCAGTTCTTC. Its protein is CASSARGVSYNEQFF.

The CDR3 here is CASSPLGQGSTEAFF. CDR3 sequence (DNA): TGTGCCAGCAGCCCACTGGGACAGGGCAGCACTGAAGCTTTCTTT. V and J are TRBV14 and TRBJ1-1; TRBD1 agrees at 9 bases. Germline loops: CDR1 SGHDN, CDR2 FVKESK. Trimming took 4 bases from V and 4 from J; bases not matched to a gene: 7. There are 15 residues in the CDR3.

V usage is TRBV6-6 and J usage is TRBJ2-7; perhaps TRBD1 as D (6 bases). The CDR3 extends over 14 amino acids. CDR1 is MNHNY and CDR2 is SVGAGI in the germline V gene (reference sequence). V lost 6 bases and J lost 3, with 15 bases in between. CDR3 amino acids: CASRFGTLDYEQYF. The DNA for the CDR3 is TGTGCCAGCAGGTTCGGGACACTCGACTACGAGCAGTACTTC.

The V gene is TRBV27, the J gene TRBJ2-1, with D unclear. The CDR3 is 15 amino acids. Germline lookup yields CDR1 MNHEY and CDR2 SMNVEV (reference sequence). The germline V and J ends were trimmed by 6 bases and 6 bases, with 18 bases remaining between them. CDR3 protein: CASSDYSLESNEQFF. The CDR3 region has the DNA TGTGCCAGCAGCGATTATAGCCTAGAATCCAATGAGCAGTTCTTC.

The chain employs TRBV29-1 and TRBJ2-5; D is uncertain. CDR1 and CDR2 (germline): SQVTM, ANQGSEA. CDR3 length equals 13 residues. With 4 bases removed from V and 2 bases from J, the gap between germline ends came to 11 bases. The CDR3 spells CSVGRRRQETQYF. CDR3 sequence (DNA): TGCAGCGTTGGGCGGCGCAGACAAGAGACCCAGTACTTC. The full variable domain, in which reference TRBV29-1 and TRBJ2-5 provide the parts outside the CDR3, is SAVISQKPSRDICQRGTSLTIQCQVDSQVTMMFWYRQQPGQSLTLIATANQGSEATYESGFVIDKFPISRPNLTFSTLTVSNMSPEDSSIYLCSVGRRRQETQYFGPGTRLLVL.

This clone appeared a few times. This CDR3 is also generated by other DNA sequences in the sample. The rearrangement uses TRBV5-4 and TRBJ1-2; D perhaps matches TRBD1 (6 bases). CDR3 size: 14 residues. V shed 0 bases and J shed 4 bases, with 10 bases lying between them. Germline V gene data show CDR1 as SGHNT and CDR2 as YYREEE (reference sequence). The CDR3 here is CASSLGGLIYGYTF. CDR3 nucleotide sequence: TGTGCCAGCAGCTTGGGGGGGCTTATCTATGGCTACACCTTC.